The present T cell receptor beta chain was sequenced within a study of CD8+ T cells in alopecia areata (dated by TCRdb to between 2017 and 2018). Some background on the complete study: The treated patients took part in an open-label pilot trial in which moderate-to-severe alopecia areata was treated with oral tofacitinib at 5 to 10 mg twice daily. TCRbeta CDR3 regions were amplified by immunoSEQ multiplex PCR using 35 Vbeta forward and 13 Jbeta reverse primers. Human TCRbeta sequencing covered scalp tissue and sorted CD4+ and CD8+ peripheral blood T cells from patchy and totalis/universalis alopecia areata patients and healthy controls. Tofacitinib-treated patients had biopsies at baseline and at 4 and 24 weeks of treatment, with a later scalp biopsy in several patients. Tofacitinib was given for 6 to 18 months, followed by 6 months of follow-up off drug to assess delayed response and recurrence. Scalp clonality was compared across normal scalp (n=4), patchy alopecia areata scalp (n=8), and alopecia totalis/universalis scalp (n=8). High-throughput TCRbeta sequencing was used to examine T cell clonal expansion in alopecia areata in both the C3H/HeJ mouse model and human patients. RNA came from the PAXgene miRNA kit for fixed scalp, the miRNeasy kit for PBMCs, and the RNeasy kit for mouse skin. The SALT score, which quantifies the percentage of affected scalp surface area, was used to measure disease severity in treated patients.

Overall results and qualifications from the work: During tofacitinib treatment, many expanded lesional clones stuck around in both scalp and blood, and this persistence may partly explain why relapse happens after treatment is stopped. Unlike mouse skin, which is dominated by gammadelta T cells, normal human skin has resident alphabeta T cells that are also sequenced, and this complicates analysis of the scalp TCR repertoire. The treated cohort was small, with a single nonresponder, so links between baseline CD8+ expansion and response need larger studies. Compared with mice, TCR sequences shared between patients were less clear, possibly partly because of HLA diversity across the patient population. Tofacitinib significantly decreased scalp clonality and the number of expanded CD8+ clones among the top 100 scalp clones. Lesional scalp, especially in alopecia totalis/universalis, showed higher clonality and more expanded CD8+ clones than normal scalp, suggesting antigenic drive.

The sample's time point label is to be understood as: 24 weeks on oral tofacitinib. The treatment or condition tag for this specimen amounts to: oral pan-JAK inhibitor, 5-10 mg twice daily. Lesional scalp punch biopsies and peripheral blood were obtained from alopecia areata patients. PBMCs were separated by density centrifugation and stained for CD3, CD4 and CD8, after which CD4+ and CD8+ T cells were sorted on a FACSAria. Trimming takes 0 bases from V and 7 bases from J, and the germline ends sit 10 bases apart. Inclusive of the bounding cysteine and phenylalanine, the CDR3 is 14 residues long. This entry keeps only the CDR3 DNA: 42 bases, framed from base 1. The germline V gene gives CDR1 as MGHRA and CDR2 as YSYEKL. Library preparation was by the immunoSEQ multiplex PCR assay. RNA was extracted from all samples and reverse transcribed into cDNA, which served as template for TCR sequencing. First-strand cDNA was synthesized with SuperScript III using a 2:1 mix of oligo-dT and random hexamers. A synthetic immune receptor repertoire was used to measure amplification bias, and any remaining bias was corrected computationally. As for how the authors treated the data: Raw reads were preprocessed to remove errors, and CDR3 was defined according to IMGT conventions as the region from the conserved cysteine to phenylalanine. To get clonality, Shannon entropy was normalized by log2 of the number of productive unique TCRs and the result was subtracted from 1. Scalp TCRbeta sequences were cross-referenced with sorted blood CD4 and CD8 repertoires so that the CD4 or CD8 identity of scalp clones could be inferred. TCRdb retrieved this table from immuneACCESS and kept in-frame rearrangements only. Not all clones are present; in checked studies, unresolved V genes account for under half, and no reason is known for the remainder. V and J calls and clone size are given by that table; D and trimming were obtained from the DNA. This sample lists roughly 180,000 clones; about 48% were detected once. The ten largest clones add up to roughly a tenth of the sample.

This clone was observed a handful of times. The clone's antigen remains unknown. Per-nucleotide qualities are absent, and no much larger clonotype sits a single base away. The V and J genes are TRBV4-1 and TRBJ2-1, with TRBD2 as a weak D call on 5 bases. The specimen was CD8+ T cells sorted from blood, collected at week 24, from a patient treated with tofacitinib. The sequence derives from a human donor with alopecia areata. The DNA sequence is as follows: TGCGCCAGCAGCCAAGATCCCCGCGGGAATGAGCAGTTCTTC. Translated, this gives CASSQDPRGNEQFF.